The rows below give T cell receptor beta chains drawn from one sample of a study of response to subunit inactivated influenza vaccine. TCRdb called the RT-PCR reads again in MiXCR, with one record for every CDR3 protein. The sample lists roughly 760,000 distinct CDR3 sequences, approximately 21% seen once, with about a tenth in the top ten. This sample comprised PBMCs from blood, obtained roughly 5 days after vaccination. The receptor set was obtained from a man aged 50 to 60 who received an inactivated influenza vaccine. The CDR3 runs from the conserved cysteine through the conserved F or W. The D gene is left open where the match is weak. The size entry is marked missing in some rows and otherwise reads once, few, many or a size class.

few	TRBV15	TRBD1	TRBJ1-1	CATSSRGQGAPNTEAFF	TGTGCCACCAGCAGCCGAGGACAGGGGGCTCCGAACACTGAAGCTTTCTTT
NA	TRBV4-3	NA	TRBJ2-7	CASSQEGTGAIYEQYF	TGCGCCAGCAGCCAAGAAGGGACGGGAGCTATCTACGAGCAGTACTTC
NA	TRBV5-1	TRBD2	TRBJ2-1	CASSSVLAGNNNEQFF	TGCGCCAGCAGCTCAGTACTAGCGGGGAACAACAATGAGCAGTTCTTC
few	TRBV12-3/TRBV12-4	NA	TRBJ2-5	CASSLFDALETQYF	TGTGCCAGCAGTTTATTCGATGCATTGGAGACCCAGTACTTC
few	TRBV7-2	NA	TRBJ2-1	CASSLEPPGTGRDEQFF	TGTGCCAGCAGCTTAGAGCCTCCGGGGACGGGTAGGGATGAGCAGTTCTTC
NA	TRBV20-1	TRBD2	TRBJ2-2	CSAIAGDNTGELFF	TGCAGTGCTATAGCGGGGGACAACACCGGGGAGCTGTTTTTT
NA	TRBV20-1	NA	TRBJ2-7	CSARSHSSYEQYF	TGCAGTGCTAGATCTCACAGCTCCTACGAGCAGTACTTC
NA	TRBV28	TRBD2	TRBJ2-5	CASSLPLAGGTRETQYF	TGTGCCAGCAGTTTACCCCTAGCGGGAGGAACGCGGGAGACCCAGTACTTC
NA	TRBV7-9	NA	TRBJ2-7	CASSSTVKGPNEQYF	TGTGCCAGCAGCTCGACAGTAAAAGGGCCCAACGAGCAGTACTTC
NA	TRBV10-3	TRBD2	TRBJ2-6	CAISESGRGGPPVPGANVLTF	TGTGCCATCAGTGAGTCGGGGCGGGGGGGACCCCCAGTCCCTGGGGCCAACGTCCTGACTTTC
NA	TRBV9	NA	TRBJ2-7	CASSRGLETYEQYF	TGTGCCAGCTCAAGGGGGTTAGAGACCTACGAGCAGTACTTC
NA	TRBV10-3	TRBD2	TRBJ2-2	CAATGLDLGELFF	TGTGCCGCCACGGGACTAGACCTCGGGGAGCTGTTTTTT
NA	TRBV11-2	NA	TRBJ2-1	CASSTRWRRSYNEQFF	TGTGCCAGCAGCACGAGGTGGCGCCGTTCCTACAATGAGCAGTTCTTC
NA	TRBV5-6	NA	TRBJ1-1	CASSLGHQMNTEAFF	TGTGCCAGCAGCTTGGGACACCAAATGAACACTGAAGCTTTCTTT
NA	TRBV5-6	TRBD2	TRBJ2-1	CASSSGGHFYNEQFF	TGTGCCAGCAGCTCGGGGGGGCATTTCTACAATGAGCAGTTCTTC
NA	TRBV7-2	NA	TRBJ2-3	CASSLASGGQGDTQYF	TGTGCCAGCAGCTTAGCGAGTGGGGGGCAGGGGGATACGCAGTATTTT
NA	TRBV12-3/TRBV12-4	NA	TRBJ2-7	CASRDDRSGEQYF	TGTGCCAGCAGAGACGACAGGTCAGGGGAGCAGTACTTC
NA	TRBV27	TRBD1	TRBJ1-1	CASSLGPVQGPEGSEAFF	TGTGCCAGCAGTTTAGGGCCCGTACAGGGGCCCGAGGGGAGTGAAGCTTTCTTT
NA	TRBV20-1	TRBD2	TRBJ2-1	CSARVYSGRDYNEQFF	TGCAGTGCTAGAGTCTATAGCGGGAGGGACTACAATGAGCAGTTCTTC
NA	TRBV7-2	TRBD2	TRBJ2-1	CASGTSGRNEQFF	TGTGCCAGTGGGACTAGCGGGAGGAATGAGCAGTTCTTC